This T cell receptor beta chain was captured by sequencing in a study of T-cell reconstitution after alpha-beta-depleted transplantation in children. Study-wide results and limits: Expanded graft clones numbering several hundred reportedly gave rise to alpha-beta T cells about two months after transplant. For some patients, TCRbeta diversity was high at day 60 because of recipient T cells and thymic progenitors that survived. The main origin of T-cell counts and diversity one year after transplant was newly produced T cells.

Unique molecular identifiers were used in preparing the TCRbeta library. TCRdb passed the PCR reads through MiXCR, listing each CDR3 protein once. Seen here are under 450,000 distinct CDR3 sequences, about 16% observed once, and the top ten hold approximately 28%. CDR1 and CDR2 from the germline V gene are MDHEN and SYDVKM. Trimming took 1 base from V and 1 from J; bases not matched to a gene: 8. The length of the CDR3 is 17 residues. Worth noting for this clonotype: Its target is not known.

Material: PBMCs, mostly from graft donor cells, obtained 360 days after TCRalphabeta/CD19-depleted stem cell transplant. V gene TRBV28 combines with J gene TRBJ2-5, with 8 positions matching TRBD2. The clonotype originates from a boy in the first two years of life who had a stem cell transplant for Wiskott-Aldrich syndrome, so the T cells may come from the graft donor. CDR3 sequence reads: CASSLSLSGGLQETQYF. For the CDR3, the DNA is TGTGCCAGCAGTTTATCCCTGAGCGGGGGCCTCCAAGAGACCCAGTACTTC.